A selection of T cell receptor beta chains follows, all from one sample in a study of CD8 T cells in Susac syndrome. TCRdb itself ran the immunoSEQ multiplex PCR reads through MiXCR, one entry per CDR3 protein. Found here are about 150,000 distinct CDR3 sequences, approximately 93% of them singletons; the top ten hold about 0.21%. Sequencing was done on a sample of CD8+ T cells from PBMCs. The receptors originated from a human donor with multiple sclerosis. The conserved cysteine and the conserved F or W are not part of the CDR3 here. The size entry is marked missing in some rows and otherwise reads once, few, many or a size class.

j_call v_call clone_size cdr3_aa
TRBJ1-1 TRBV28 NA ASSLWAVDTEAF
TRBJ1-2 TRBV27 NA ASSYLGRAAPNYGYT
TRBJ2-1 TRBV29-1 NA SVEGTSGGVYNEQF
TRBJ1-2 TRBV28 NA ASTLDEGYGYT
TRBJ2-2 TRBV19 NA ASSLGRPGELF
TRBJ2-3 TRBV3-1 NA ASSGAIAGGPDTDTQY
TRBJ2-1 TRBV5-4 NA ASSSGTGAYEQF
TRBJ2-4 TRBV5-6 NA ASGEGLDIQY
TRBJ2-7 TRBV20-1 NA SARTGEERGYEQY
TRBJ2-7 TRBV4-1 NA ASSQDWEGYYEQY
TRBJ2-7 TRBV9 NA ASSVDRLAGDVEQY
TRBJ2-1 TRBV4-2 NA ASSRGANEQF
TRBJ1-5 TRBV2 NA ASSEGVVGWGQPQH
TRBJ2-7 TRBV29-1 NA SVEEEVSYEQY
TRBJ2-1 TRBV9 once ASSLYLGGRAGNEQF
TRBJ2-2 TRBV3-1 NA ASSQDAARHTVGGELF
TRBJ1-4 TRBV27 once ASSLNRGANEKLF
TRBJ2-1 TRBV7-9 NA ASSDDRDQYNEQF
TRBJ1-5 TRBV2 NA ASSEASHKQPQH
TRBJ1-1 TRBV6-5 NA ASSYRRDGHEEAF
TRBJ2-7 TRBV2 NA ASSEGTSAYEQY
TRBJ2-3 TRBV10-3 NA AISEDRVTDTQY
TRBJ2-3 TRBV7-9 NA ASSTLGTGADTQY
TRBJ1-2 TRBV14 NA ASSQDLGYGYT
TRBJ2-7 TRBV7-9 once ASSTGQSSYEQY
TRBJ1-1 TRBV5-4 NA ASSLGLGNYGAEAF
TRBJ1-5 TRBV27 NA ASSLSGGRNQPQH
TRBJ2-7 TRBV6-5 NA ASRLAQGSTAYEQY
TRBJ1-2 TRBV3-1 NA ASSPIPRTADYGYT
TRBJ1-2 TRBV2 few ASSSDRGGYT
TRBJ2-4 TRBV28 NA ASSLPREGIQY
TRBJ1-2 TRBV2 NA ASSDHTGANYGYT
TRBJ2-7 TRBV2 NA AAGVAGTSYEQY
TRBJ2-3 TRBV9 NA ASSGGLSTDTQY
TRBJ2-1 TRBV20-1 NA SARDSGENNEQF
TRBJ1-2 TRBV7-9 NA ASSVSDRMREGYT
TRBJ2-1 TRBV25-1 NA ASSFRHNEQF
TRBJ2-3 TRBV7-9 NA ASSRERAQY
TRBJ2-5 TRBV7-9 few ASSPRGRETQY
TRBJ2-7 TRBV5-6 NA ASSWETGEDEQY
TRBJ1-1 TRBV29-1 NA SVEGVNTEAF
TRBJ1-2 TRBV29-1 NA SVEVKGAGYGYT
TRBJ1-2 TRBV24-1 NA ATSDPKSGSYGYT
TRBJ2-7 TRBV5-6 NA ASSLTENYEQY